The present entry profiles one TCR beta chain with its context. The data were obtained in a study of blood T cell repertoires in COVID-19. About the study: The samples span acute and convalescent COVID-19 from the United States, Italy and Spain. T cells, B-cell-depleted T cells, or PBMCs supplied cDNA or gDNA.

In the authors' workflow: Reference gene primer amplification yielded estimated nucleated cell counts. TCRdb's copy holds only in-frame clones and misses some; the assay was immunoSEQ multiplex PCR. From that table come the V and J calls and clone size; the DNA was used to work out D and trimming. This sample has some 30,000 clones, with approximately 90% found just once. Germline V gene sequence: CDR1 SGHVS, CDR2 FQNEAQ. The length of the CDR3 is 16 residues. Losses at the gene ends were 5 bases for V and 1 base for J; bases not matched to a gene: 5. The chain carries TRBV7-8 and TRBJ2-2; the match to TRBD2 covers 9 bases. Source material: peripheral blood. This TCR was recovered from a man aged 45-65 years with active or convalescent COVID-19. CDR3 protein: CASSQLAGVNTGELFF. CDR3 in DNA: TGTGCCAGCAGCCAGTTAGCGGGAGTGAACACCGGGGAGCTGTTTTTT.